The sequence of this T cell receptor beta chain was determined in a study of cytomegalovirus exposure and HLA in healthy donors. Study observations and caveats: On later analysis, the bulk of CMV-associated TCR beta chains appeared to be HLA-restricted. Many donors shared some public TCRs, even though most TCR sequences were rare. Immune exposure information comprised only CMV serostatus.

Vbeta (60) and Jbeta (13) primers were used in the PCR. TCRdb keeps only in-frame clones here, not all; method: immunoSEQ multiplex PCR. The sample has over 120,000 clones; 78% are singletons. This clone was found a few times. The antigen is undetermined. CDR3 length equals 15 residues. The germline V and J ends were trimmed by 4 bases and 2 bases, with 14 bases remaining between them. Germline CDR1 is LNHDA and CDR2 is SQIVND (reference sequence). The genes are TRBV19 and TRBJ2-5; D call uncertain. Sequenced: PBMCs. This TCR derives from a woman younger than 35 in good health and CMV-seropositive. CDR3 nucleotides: TGTGCCAGTAGTACCTTATTATCAGTACAAGAGACCCAGTACTTC. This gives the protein CASSTLLSVQETQYF.